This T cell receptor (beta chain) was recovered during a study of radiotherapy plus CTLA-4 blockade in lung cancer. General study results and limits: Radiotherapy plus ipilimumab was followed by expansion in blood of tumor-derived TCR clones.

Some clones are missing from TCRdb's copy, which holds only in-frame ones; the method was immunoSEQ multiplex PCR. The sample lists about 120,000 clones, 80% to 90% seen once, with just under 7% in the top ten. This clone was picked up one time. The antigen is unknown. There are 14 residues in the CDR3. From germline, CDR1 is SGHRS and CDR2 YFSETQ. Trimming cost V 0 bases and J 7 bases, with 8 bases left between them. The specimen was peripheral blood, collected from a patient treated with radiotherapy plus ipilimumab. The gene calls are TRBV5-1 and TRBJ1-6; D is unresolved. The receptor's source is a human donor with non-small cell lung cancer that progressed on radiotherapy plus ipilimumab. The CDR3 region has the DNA TGCGCCAGCAGCTTGGGGGCCACCAATTCACCCCTCCACTTT. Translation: CASSLGATNSPLHF.